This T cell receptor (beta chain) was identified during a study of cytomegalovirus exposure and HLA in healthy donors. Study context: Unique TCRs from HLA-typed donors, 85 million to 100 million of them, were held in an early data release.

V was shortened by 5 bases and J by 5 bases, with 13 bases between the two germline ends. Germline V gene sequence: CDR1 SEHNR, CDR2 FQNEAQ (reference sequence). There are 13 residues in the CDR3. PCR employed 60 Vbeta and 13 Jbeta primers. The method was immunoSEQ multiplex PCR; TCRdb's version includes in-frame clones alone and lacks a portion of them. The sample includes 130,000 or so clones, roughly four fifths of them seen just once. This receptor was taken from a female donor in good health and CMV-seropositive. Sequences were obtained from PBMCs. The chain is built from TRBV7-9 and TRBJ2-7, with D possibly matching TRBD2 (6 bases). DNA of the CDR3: TGTGCCAGCAGCCGGGACTTGGGGGACGAGCAGTACTTC. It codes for CASSRDLGDEQYF.